This TCR beta chain was retrieved from a study of T cells in localized non-small cell lung cancer (dated by TCRdb to about 2020). About the investigation overall: T cell repertoires of 200 to 300 early-stage NSCLC patients were analyzed, with tumors being compared against uninvolved tumor-adjacent lungs. All 250 or so NSCLC patients in the cohort were treatment-naive and had localized lung tumors that were resected. The mean age of the NSCLC patients was 50 to 85 years, with about 130 men and 107 women.

For this clone: The antigen it binds to is not known. Base qualities are missing; no much larger clone stands one base away.

Broad study findings and their caveats: A median of about 55 of the top 100 tumor clones were detected in paired uninvolved adjacent lung, and 28 of these tumor clones were also found among the top 100 clones of the paired uninvolved adjacent lung. Multi-region tumor sequencing was not performed, so intratumor heterogeneity could not be excluded. Uninvolved tumor-adjacent lung showed the highest T cell clonality, higher than tumor, which suggests more focused antigenic responses in the uninvolved tumor-adjacent lung. Longer overall survival was associated with higher blood T cell density, whereas shorter survival was associated with higher adjacent-lung clonality. Because the study design was exploratory, TCR variables were selected using unadjusted p-values without false-discovery rate correction.

Including cysteine and phenylalanine, the CDR3 has 15 amino acids. Only CDR3 DNA is held: 45 bases, read in frame from base 1. V trim: 4 bases; J trim: 0 bases; unmatched bases: 3. Based on the germline V gene (reference sequence), the CDR1 and CDR2 sequences are SEHNR and FQNEAQ. At diagnosis, tumor, uninvolved tumor-adjacent lung and peripheral blood were collected and then preserved as a mix of FFPE and fresh-frozen material. For TCR repertoire profiling, blood samples were analyzed as peripheral blood mononuclear cells. TCR beta CDR3 regions were sequenced from DNA using the immunoSEQ Assay. Per the authors' processing: To compute T cell density, TCR beta template counts were normalized to usable DNA, which was estimated by amplifying housekeeping genes. The preseqR package was used to estimate richness by extrapolating to 400,000 templates for PBMC samples and to 120,000 templates for tissue samples. Clonality was defined as one minus Pielou's evenness. To identify tissue-enriched TCRs, differential abundance testing was run on productive amino-acid clonotypes with a minimum total count of 5 and an alpha of 0.1. Repertoire overlap between compartments was quantified with the Jaccard Index and Morisita Overlap Index. GLIPH grouped TCR beta CDR3s together with public tetramer-defined viral CDR3s, and a viral motif had to include at least three viral sequences and also show V-gene enrichment. TCRdb took this table from immuneACCESS and kept in-frame rearrangements with V and J called. Such tables lack part of the clones; where checked against another copy, unresolved V genes explain under half of the gap, and the rest is unexplained. Clone size and the V and J calls come from that table; the DNA yielded D and trimming. This sample lists approximately 88,000 clones; approximately 91% were detected once. Over 4% of the sample rests with the top ten.

The sequence derives from a woman aged 40-69 years with stage II squamous cell lung carcinoma. Specimen: PBMCs, collected before any cancer treatment. The chain uses TRBV7-9 and TRBJ2-7; 10 central nucleotides agree with TRBD2. The base sequence is TGTGCCAGCAGCTCTAGCGGGGGTTACTCCTACGAGCAGTACTTC. This gives the protein CASSSSGGYSYEQYF.